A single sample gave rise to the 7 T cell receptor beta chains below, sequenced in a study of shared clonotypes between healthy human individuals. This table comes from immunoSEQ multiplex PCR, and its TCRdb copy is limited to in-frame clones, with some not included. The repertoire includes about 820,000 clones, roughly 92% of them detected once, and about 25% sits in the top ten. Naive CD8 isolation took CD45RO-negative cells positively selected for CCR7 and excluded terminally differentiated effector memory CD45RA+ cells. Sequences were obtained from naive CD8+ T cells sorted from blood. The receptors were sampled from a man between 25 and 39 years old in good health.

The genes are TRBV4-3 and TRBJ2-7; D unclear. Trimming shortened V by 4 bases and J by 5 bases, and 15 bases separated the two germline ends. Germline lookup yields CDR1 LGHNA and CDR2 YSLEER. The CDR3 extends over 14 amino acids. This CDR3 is CASSLVEGFDEQYF. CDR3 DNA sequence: TGCGCCAGCAGCCTTGTAGAAGGGTTCGACGAGCAGTACTTC.

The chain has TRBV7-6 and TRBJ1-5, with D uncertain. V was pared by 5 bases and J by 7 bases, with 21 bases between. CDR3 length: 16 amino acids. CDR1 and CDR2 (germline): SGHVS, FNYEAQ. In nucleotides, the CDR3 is TGTGCCAGCAGCGTCGGACCAAGGGATATTCTCCAGCCCCAGCATTTT. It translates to CASSVGPRDILQPQHF.

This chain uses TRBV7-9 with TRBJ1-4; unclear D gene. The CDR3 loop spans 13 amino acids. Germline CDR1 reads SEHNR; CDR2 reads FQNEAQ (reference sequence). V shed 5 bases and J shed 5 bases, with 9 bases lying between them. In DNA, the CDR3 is TGTGCCAGCAGCCCTCCCATGAATGAAAAACTGTTTTTT. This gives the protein CASSPPMNEKLFF.

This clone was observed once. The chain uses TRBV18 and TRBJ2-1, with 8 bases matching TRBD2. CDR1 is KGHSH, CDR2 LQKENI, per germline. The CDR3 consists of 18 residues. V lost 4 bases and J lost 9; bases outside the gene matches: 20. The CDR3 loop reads CASSQEYQLAVPGVEQFF. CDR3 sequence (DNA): TGTGCCAGCTCACAAGAATATCAACTAGCGGTCCCGGGGGTTGAGCAGTTCTTC.

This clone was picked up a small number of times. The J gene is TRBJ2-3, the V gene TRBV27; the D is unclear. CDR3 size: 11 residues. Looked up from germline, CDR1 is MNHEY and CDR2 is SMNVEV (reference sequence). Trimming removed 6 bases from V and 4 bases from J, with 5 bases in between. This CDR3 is CASRASDTQYF. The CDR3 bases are TGTGCCAGCAGAGCTTCAGATACGCAGTATTTT.

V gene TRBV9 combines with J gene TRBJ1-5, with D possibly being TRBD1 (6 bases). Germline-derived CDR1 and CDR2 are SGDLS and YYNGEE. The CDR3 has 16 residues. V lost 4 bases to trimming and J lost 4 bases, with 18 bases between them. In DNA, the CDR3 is TGTGCCAGCAGCCTAACCGACAGGCCTTGGAATCAGCCCCAGCATTTT. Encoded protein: CASSLTDRPWNQPQHF.

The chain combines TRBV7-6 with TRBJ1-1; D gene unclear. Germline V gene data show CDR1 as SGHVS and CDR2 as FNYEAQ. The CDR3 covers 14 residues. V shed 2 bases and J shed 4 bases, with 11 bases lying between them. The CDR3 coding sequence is TGTGCCAGCAGCTTAACGGGGAGCGGCACTGAAGCTTTCTTT. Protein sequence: CASSLTGSGTEAFF.